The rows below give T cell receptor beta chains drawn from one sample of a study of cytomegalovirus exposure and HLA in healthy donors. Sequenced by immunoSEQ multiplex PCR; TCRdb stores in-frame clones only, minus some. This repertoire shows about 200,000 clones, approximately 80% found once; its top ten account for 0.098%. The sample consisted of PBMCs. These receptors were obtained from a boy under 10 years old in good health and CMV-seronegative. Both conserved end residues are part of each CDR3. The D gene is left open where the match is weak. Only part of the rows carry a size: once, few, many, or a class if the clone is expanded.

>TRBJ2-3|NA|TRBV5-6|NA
TGTGCCAGCAGCCTCAGCCGGGGCACAGATACGCAGTATTTT
CASSLSRGTDTQYF
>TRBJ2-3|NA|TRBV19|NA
TGTGCCAGTAGTATAGAGTCTAGCACAGATACGCAGTATTTT
CASSIESSTDTQYF
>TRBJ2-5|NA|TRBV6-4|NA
TGTGCCAGCAGCCCCACAGGTCAAGAGACCCAGTACTTC
CASSPTGQETQYF
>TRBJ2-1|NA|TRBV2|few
TGTGCCAGCAAGGGGCAGGGTGACCACAATGAGCAGTTCTTC
CASKGQGDHNEQFF
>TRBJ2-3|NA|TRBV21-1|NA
TGTGCCAGCAGCACATGGCAGCGGGCAGGGAGCACAGATACGCAGTATTTT
CASSTWQRAGSTDTQYF
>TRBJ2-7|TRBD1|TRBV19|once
TGTGCCAGTCGCGCCGGGACAGGGGCTTCCTACGAGCAGTACTTC
CASRAGTGASYEQYF
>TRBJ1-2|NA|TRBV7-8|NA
TGTGCCAGCAGCTTAGAATTTCGCTATGGCTACACCTTC
CASSLEFRYGYTF
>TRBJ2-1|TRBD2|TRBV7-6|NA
TGTGCCAGCAGCTGGGAGGGTGCGCGGGGGGGCTTGAACAATGAGCAGTTCTTC
CASSWEGARGGLNNEQFF
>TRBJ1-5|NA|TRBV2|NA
TGTGCCAGCAGTGTTTGGCAGGACAATCAGCCCCAGCATTTT
CASSVWQDNQPQHF
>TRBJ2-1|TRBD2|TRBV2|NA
TGTGCCAGCAGTGAAGGGACTAGCGCCTACAATGAGCAGTTCTTC
CASSEGTSAYNEQFF
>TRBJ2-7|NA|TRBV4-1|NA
TGCGCCAGCAGCCGATCTATCGGGGTTGAGGGCGAGCAGTACTTC
CASSRSIGVEGEQYF
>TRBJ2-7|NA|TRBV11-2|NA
TGTGCCAGCAGCCCACAGGGAACCTACGAGCAGTACTTC
CASSPQGTYEQYF
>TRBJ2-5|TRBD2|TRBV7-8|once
TGTGCCAGCGTAGCGGGTCAAGAGACCCAGTACTTC
CASVAGQETQYF
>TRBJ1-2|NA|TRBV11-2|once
TGTGCCAGCAGTTACTACAGGGAAAATGGCTACACCTTC
CASSYYRENGYTF
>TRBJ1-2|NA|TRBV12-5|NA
TGTGCTAGTGGTTTCTTCAGGGGATTTGAGGCTAACTATGGCTACACCTTC
CASGFFRGFEANYGYTF
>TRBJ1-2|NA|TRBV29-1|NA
TGCAGCGTTAGGGGTCTCTACAGGGTTAATGGCTACACCTTC
CSVRGLYRVNGYTF
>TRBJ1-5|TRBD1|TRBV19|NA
TGTGCCAGTAGTATGGGACAGGGCACCAATCAGCCCCAGCATTTT
CASSMGQGTNQPQHF
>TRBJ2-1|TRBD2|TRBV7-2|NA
TGTGCCAGCAGCTTTCTAGCGGGGGACTACAATGAGCGGTTCTTC
CASSFLAGDYNERFF
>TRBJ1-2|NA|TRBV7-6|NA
TGTGCCAGCAGCCAATTAGCTAACTATGGCTACACCTTC
CASSQLANYGYTF
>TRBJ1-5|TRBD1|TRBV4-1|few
TGCGCCAGCAGCCAAGCCGGGACAGGAGGACAGCCCCAGCATTTT
CASSQAGTGGQPQHF
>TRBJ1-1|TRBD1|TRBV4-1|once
TGCGCCAGCAGCCAAGATGACAGGGGAAACACTGAAGCTTTCTTT
CASSQDDRGNTEAFF
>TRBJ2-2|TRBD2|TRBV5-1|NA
TGCGCCAGCCGCAGGGGACTAGCGGTGAACACCGGGGAGCTGTTTTTT
CASRRGLAVNTGELFF
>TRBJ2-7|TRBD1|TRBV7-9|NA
TGTGCCAGCAGCTTCGGGACAGGGAAATTCTACGAGCAGTACTTC
CASSFGTGKFYEQYF
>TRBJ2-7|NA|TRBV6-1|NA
TGTGCCAGCAGAAGGGGGGACAGCATCTACGAGCAGTACTTC
CASRRGDSIYEQYF
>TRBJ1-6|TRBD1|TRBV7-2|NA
TGTGCCAGCAGCTTAGGCGGACAGGGGGCGGGATCACCCCTCCACTTT
CASSLGGQGAGSPLHF
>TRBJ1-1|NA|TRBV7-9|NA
TGTGCCAGCAGCGAGCGGCGGGTTGAAGCTTTCTTT
CASSERRVEAFF
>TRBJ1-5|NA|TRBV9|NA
TGTGCCAGCAGCGTTTTAAGAATAACCGGGGATCAGCCCCAGCATTTT
CASSVLRITGDQPQHF
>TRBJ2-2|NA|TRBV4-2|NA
TGTGCCAGCAGCCAACCAACAGGGATGGGGGAGCTGTTTTTT
CASSQPTGMGELFF
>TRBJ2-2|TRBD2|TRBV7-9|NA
TGTGCCAGCAGCGCGCGGACTAGCGGCGGCGGGGAGCTGTTTTTT
CASSARTSGGGELFF
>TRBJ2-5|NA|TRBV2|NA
TGTGCCACGTCCGGGTTGGTGCAAGAGACCCAGTACTTC
CATSGLVQETQYF
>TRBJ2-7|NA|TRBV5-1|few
TGCGCCAGCAGCTTGGATACGGGGGAACCCTCCTACGAGCAGTACTTC
CASSLDTGEPSYEQYF
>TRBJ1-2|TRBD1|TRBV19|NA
TGTGCCAGTAGTAAGGGACAGTCATATGGCTACACCTTC
CASSKGQSYGYTF
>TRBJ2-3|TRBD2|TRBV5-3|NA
TGTGCCAGAAGCGCCTGGCGGGGGGGATCAGATACGCAGTATTTT
CARSAWRGGSDTQYF
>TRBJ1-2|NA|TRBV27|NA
TGTGCCAGCAGCCCTTTGCACAGGGTCGTTGGCTACACCTTC
CASSPLHRVVGYTF
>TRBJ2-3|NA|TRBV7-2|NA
TGTGCCAGCAGCCGCGGGCTCAGCACAGATACGCAGTATTTT
CASSRGLSTDTQYF
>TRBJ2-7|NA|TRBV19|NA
TGTGCCAGTCCCATGTACGAGCAGTACTTC
CASPMYEQYF
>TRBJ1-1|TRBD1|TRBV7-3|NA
TGTGCCAGCAGCTCCGGGACAGGGGGCCTGAGGACTGAAGCTTTCTTT
CASSSGTGGLRTEAFF
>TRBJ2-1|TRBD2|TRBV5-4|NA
TGTGCCAGCAGCATAGATGGACTAGCGGGGGCCCCCGGGATTTATGAGCAGTTCTTC
CASSIDGLAGAPGIYEQFF
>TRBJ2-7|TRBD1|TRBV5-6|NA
TGTGCCAGCAGCTTCCGGACAGGGGACTACGAGCAGTACTTC
CASSFRTGDYEQYF
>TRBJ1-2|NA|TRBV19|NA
TGTGCCAGTAGTTTACCCGGACTGCCGGCTAACTATGGCTACACCTTC
CASSLPGLPANYGYTF
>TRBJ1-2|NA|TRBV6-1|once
TGTGCCAGCAGTTTCGGACAGAACTATGGCTACACCTTC
CASSFGQNYGYTF
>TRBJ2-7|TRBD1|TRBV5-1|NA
TGCGCCAGCAGCTTTCTTGGGACAGAGACCTACGAGCAGTACTTC
CASSFLGTETYEQYF
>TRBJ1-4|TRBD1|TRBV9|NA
TGTGCCAGCAGCGTAGGTCGTTCCGGACAGGGGGAAAAACTGTTTTTT
CASSVGRSGQGEKLFF
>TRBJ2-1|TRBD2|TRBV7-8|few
TGTGCCAGCAGGTCTACTAGCGGGGGGGGCGATGAGCAGTTCTTC
CASRSTSGGGDEQFF
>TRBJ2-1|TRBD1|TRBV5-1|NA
TGCGCCAGCAGTCCGTCGGGAATTGAGGGACAGGGGTCCGGCAATGAGCAGTTCTTC
CASSPSGIEGQGSGNEQFF